This T cell receptor (beta chain) originates from a study of blood T cells in healthy people across ages. In this sample, this clonotype turned up a few times. V gave up 1 base and J gave up 5 bases; unmatched junction bases: 4. The CDR3 consists of 15 residues. CDR1 and CDR2 (germline): DFQATT, SNEGSKA (reference sequence). PCR was performed a second time for 7 to 11 cycles using a sample-barcoded 5' primer and a J-beta primer mix. A single record per CDR3 protein comes from TCRdb applying MiXCR to the 5' RACE reads. Of around 1,100,000 distinct CDR3 sequences in the sample, 35% to 40% were seen once.

The clonotype was recovered from a man younger than 35 in good health. Material for sequencing was blood. This chain links TRBV20-1 with TRBJ2-3; 12 bases line up with TRBD2. The CDR3 DNA sequence: TGCAGTGCTAGAGGGCCTAGCGGGGGGGTAGATACGCAGTATTTT. The encoded protein is CSARGPSGGVDTQYF.